The sequence of this T cell receptor beta chain was determined in a study of tumor-infiltrating lymphocytes in localized non-small cell lung cancer. Findings of the study overall: Immunotypes IM1 and IM2 had similar TCR-derived T-cell fractions. Available tissue quantity limited TCR sequencing to a patient subset. Tumor T-cell fraction was not associated with recurrence-free survival. Different pieces of the same tissue were used for each assay.

The assay was immunoSEQ multiplex PCR, and TCRdb's table has in-frame clones only and misses some. The sample includes roughly 10,000 clones, 60% to 80% of them seen just once. The CDR3 runs 15 residues. The V gene lost 2 bases and the J gene lost 2 bases, with 13 bases spanning the gap. Germline values: CDR1 SGHNT, CDR2 YYREEE (reference sequence). This clone has more than one count but fewer than ten. Antigen: not known. Sample: lung tumor tissue. The TCR originated in a human donor with non-small cell lung cancer. The chain couples TRBV5-4 to TRBJ1-2; weak D call: TRBD1 (5 bases). CDR3 DNA sequence: TGTGCCAGCAGCTTTGGGGCACTGCTCAACTATGGCTACACCTTC. Translating gives CASSFGALLNYGYTF. Combining the CDR3 with reference TRBV5-4 and TRBJ1-2 gives the whole variable domain ETGVTQSPTHLIKTRGQQVTLRCSSQSGHNTVSWYQQALGQGPQFIFQYYREEENGRGNFPPRFSGLQFPNYSSELNVNALELDDSALYLCASSFGALLNYGYTFGSGTRLTVV.